This note documents a single TCR beta chain sequence. The target antigen is unknown. This entry comes from a study of T cell repertoires in cytomegalovirus infection. Study-wide background: Both a matching HLA type and CMV infection were indicated by public TCR beta signatures. Study conclusions and caveats: Identification of carriers of CMV plus the relevant HLA was performed using cumulative public TCR beta family frequency. Predominance within the ex vivo response was attributable to HLA-C-restricted CMV-specific TCR beta clonotypes.

TCRdb ran MiXCR on the reads and lists one entry per CDR3 protein. Among more than 350,000 distinct CDR3 sequences listed, 30% to 40% were seen once. Sequenced input: PBMCs. The origin of this receptor is a human donor in good health (CMV status not recorded). Some clones in this sample may be carry-over from other donors' samples.

The CDR3 sequence is CASSEGLAGKTGTQYF. For the CDR3, the DNA is TGTGCCAGCAGTGAGGGACTAGCGGGGAAAACGGGGACGCAGTATTTT. The chain combines TRBV2 with TRBJ2-3; the match to TRBD2 covers 13 bases. The germline CDR1 and CDR2 sequences are SNHLY and FYNNEI. CDR3 length: 16 residues. The V and J ends lost 3 bases and 9 bases, in that order; junction bases with no gene match: 9.